This T cell receptor (beta chain) was recorded in a study of blood T cell repertoires in COVID-19. About the study: COVID-19 samples collected from the United States, Italy and Spain covered acute and convalescent phases. From T cells, B-cell-depleted T cells, or PBMCs came the material, which was cDNA or gDNA.

Methods used by the authors: Reference gene primer amplification gave estimated nucleated cell counts. Measured with immunoSEQ multiplex PCR; TCRdb has only the in-frame clones, and not every one. V and J calls and clone size are copied from that table; D and trimming were computed from the DNA. The top ten clones hold 7.5% to 10% of a sample with 300,000 to 350,000 clones, roughly 90% of them seen once. Sequencing used peripheral blood. The clonotype comes from a man younger than 45 with COVID-19, enrolled during active disease.

The CDR3 region is CSVDPLGTGVFAFF. In DNA, the CDR3 is TGCAGCGTTGACCCACTTGGGACAGGGGTTTTTGCTTTCTTT. V and J are TRBV29-1 and TRBJ1-1, with 10 bases aligning to TRBD1. The germline V gene encodes CDR1 SQVTM and CDR2 ANQGSEA. Unmatched junction bases numbered 12, after V lost 3 bases and J lost 11 bases. The CDR3 sequence is 14 residues long.